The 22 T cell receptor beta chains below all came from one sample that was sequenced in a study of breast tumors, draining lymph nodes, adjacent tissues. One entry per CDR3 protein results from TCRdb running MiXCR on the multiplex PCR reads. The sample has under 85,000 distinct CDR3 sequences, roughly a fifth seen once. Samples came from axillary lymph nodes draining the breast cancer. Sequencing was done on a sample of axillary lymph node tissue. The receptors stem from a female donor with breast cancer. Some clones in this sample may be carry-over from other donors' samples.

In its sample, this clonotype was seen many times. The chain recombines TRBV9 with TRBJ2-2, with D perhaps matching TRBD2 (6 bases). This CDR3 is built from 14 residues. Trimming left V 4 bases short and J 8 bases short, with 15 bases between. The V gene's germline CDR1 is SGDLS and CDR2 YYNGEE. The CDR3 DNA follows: TGTGCCAGCAGCCCCGGACTAATCGTAGGGGAGCTGTTTTTT. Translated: CASSPGLIVGELFF.

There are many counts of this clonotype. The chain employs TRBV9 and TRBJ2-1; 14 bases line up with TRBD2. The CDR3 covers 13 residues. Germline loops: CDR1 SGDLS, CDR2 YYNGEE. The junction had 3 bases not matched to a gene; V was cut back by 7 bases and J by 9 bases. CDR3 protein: CASGTSGSGEQFF. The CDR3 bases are TGTGCCAGCGGGACTAGCGGGAGCGGTGAGCAGTTCTTC. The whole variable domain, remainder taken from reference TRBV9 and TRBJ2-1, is DSGVTQTPKHLITATGQRVTLRCSPRSGDLSVYWYQQSLDQGLQFLIQYYNGEERAKGNILERFSAQQFPDLHSELNLSSLELGDSALYFCASGTSGSGEQFFGPGTRLTVL.

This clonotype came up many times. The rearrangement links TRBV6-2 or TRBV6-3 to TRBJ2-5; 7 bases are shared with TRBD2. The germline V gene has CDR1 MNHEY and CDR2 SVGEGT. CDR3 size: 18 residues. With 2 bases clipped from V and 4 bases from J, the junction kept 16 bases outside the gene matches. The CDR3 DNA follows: TGTGCCAGCAGTTACAGAGTGAGCGGGATTGTAGCCCCAGAGACCCAGTACTTC. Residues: CASSYRVSGIVAPETQYF.

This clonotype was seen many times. CDR3 nucleotides: TGTGCCAGCAGCGTAGCTGGGACTAGTTTTAATGAGCAGTTCTTC. Encoded protein: CASSVAGTSFNEQFF. The chain employs TRBV9 and TRBJ2-1; 8 bases map to TRBD2. V shed 0 bases and J 7 bases; nucleotides not matched to a gene: 6. This CDR3 has 15 amino acids. Germline V gene lookup returns CDR1 SGDLS and CDR2 YYNGEE. Complete variable domain (other parts from reference TRBV9 and TRBJ2-1): DSGVTQTPKHLITATGQRVTLRCSPRSGDLSVYWYQQSLDQGLQFLIQYYNGEERAKGNILERFSAQQFPDLHSELNLSSLELGDSALYFCASSVAGTSFNEQFFGPGTRLTVL.

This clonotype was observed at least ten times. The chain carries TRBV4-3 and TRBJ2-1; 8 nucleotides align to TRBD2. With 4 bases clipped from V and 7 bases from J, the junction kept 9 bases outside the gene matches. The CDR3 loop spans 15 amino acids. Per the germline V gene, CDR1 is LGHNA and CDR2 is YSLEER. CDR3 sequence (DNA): TGCGCCAGCAGCCCCGGCGGGAGGCCCTCGAATGAGCAGTTCTTC. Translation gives CASSPGGRPSNEQFF.

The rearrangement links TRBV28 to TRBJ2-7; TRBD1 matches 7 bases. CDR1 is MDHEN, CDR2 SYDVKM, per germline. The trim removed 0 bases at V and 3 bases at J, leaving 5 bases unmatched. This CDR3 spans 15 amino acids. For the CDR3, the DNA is TGTGCCAGCAGTTTATGGGGACAGAGTGTCTACGAGCAGTACTTC. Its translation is CASSLWGQSVYEQYF.

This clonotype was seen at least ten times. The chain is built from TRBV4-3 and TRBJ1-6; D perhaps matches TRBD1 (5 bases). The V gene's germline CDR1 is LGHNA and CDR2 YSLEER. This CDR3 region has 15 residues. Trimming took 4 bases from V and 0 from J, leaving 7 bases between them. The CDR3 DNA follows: TGCGCCAGCAGCCCGGGGGGCTCCTATAATTCACCCCTCCACTTT. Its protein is CASSPGGSYNSPLHF.

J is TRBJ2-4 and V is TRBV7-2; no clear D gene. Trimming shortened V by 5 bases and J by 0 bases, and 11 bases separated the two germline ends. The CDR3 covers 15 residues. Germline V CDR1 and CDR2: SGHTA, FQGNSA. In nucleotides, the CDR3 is TGTGCCAGCAGCCAGGCTAGGCGAGCCAAAAACATTCAGTACTTC. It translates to CASSQARRAKNIQYF.

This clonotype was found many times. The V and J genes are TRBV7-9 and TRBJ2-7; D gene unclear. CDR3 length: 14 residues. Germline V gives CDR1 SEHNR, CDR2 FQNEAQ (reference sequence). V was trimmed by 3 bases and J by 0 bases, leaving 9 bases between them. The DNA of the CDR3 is TGTGCCAGCAGCTTGCCAGCGAGCTCCTACGAGCAGTACTTC. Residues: CASSLPASSYEQYF.

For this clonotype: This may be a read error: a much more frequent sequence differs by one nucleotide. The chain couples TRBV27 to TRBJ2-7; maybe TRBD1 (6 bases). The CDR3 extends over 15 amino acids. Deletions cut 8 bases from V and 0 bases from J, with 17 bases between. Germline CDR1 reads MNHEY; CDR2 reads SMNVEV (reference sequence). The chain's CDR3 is CASGPSRQASYEQYF. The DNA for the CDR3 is TGTGCCAGCGGCCCTTCCAGACAGGCCTCCTACGAGCAGTACTTC.

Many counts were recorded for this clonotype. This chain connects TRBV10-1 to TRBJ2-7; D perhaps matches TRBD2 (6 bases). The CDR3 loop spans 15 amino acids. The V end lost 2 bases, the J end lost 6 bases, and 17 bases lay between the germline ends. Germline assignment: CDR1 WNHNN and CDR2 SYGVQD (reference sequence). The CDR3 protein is CASSEKHGGPGEQYF. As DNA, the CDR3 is TGCGCCAGCAGTGAGAAGCACGGAGGGCCGGGCGAGCAGTACTTC.

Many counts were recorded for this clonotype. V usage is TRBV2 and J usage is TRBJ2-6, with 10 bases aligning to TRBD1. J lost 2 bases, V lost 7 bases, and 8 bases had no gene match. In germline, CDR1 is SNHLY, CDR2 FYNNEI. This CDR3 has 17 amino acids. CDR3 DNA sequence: TGTGCCAGCACCATAGGACAGGGGGGGACTGGGGCCAACGTCCTGACTTTC. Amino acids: CASTIGQGGTGANVLTF.

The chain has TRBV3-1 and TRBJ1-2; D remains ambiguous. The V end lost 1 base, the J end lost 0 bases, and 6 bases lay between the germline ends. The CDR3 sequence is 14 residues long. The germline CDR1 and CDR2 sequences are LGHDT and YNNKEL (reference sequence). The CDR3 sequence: CASSQGDSNYGYTF. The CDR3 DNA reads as TGTGCCAGCAGCCAAGGGGATTCTAACTATGGCTACACCTTC.

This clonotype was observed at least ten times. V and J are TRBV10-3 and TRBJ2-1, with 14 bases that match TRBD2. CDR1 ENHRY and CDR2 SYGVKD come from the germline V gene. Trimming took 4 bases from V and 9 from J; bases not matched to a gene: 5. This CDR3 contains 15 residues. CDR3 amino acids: CAISGTSGRLSEQFF. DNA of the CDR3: TGTGCCATCAGTGGGACTAGCGGGAGGTTGAGTGAGCAGTTCTTC.

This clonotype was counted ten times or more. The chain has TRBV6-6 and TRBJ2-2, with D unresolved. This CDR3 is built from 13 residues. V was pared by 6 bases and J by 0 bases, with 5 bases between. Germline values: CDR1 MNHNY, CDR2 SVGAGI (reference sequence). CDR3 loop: CASRATNTGELFF. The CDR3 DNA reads TGTGCCAGCAGGGCTACGAACACCGGGGAGCTGTTTTTT.

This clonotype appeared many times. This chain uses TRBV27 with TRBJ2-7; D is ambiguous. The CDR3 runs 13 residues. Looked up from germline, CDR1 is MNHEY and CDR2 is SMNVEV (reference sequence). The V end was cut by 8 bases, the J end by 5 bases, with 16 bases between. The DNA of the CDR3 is TGTGCCAGCTGGACCCTCGGTGGGCACGAGCAGTACTTC. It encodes CASWTLGGHEQYF.

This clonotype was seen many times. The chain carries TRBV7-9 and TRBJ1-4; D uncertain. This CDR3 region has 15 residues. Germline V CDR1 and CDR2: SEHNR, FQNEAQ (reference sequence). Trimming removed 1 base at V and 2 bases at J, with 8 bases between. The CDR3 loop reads CASSLGPGTNEKLFF. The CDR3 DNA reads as TGTGCCAGCAGCTTAGGTCCGGGGACTAATGAAAAACTGTTTTTT. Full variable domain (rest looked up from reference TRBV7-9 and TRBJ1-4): DTGVSQNPRHKITKRGQNVTFRCDPISEHNRLYWYRQTLGQGPEFLTYFQNEAQLEKSRLLSDRFSAERPKGSFSTLEIQRTEQGDSAMYLCASSLGPGTNEKLFFGSGTQLSVL.

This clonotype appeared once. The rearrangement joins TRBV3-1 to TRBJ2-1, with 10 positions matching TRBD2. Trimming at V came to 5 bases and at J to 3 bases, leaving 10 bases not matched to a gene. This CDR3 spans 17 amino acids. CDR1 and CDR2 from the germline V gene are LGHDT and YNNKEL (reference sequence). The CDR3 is CASSYYSRTSGYNEQFF. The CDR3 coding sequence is TGTGCCAGCAGCTATTACTCTCGGACTAGCGGCTACAATGAGCAGTTCTTC.

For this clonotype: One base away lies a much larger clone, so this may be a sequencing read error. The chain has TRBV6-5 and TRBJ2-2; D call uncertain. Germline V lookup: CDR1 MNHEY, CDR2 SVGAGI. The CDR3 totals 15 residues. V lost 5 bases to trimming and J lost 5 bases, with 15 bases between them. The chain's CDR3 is CASSNDLQGTGELFF. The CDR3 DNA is TGTGCCAGCAGTAACGACCTCCAAGGGACCGGGGAGCTGTTTTTT.

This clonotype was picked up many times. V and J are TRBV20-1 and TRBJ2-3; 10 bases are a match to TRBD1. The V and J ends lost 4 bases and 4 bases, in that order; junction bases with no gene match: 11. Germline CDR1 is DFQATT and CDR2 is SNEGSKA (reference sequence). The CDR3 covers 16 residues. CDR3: CSANDRDRGFSDTQYF. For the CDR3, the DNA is TGCAGTGCTAACGACCGGGACAGGGGATTTTCAGATACGCAGTATTTT.

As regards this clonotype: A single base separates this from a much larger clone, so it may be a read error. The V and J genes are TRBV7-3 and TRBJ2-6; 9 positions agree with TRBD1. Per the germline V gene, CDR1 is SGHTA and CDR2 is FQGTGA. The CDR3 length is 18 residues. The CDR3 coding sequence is TGTGCCTGCAGCTCAACCGGGACAGGGTCCTCTGGGGCCAACGTCCTGACTTTC. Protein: CACSSTGTGSSGANVLTF.

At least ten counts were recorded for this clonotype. The CDR3 coding sequence is TGTGCCAGCAGTTACTCCATGGCCGGCGAGCAGTACTTC. Its translation is CASSYSMAGEQYF. The rearrangement links TRBV6-5 to TRBJ2-7, with D uncertain. Deletions cut 0 bases from V and 6 bases from J, with 9 bases between. The germline V gene has CDR1 MNHEY and CDR2 SVGAGI. This CDR3 region has 13 residues.